This T cell receptor beta chain appears in the sequencing data of a study of blood T cell repertoires in COVID-19. Study-level background: Both acute and convalescent COVID-19 samples were obtained from the United States, Italy and Spain. PBMCs, B-cell-depleted T cells, or T cells were the source of the cDNA or gDNA that made up the material.

CDR1 is SGHRS, CDR2 YFSETQ, per germline. CDR3 length equals 13 residues. Trimming took off 0 bases at V and 7 bases at J, with 9 bases between the two ends. Here immunoSEQ multiplex PCR was the method, and the copy in TCRdb shows in-frame clones only, minus some. The sample lists about 260,000 clones, 70% to 90% seen once, with 2% to 3% in the top ten. The receptor was derived from a woman aged 45-65 years with acute or convalescent COVID-19. Sequencing was performed on peripheral blood. This chain links TRBV5-1 with TRBJ2-3; D not resolved. In DNA form, the CDR3 reads TGCGCCAGCAGCTTGGCCCCCGAGAATACGCAGTATTTT. This sequence encodes CASSLAPENTQYF.